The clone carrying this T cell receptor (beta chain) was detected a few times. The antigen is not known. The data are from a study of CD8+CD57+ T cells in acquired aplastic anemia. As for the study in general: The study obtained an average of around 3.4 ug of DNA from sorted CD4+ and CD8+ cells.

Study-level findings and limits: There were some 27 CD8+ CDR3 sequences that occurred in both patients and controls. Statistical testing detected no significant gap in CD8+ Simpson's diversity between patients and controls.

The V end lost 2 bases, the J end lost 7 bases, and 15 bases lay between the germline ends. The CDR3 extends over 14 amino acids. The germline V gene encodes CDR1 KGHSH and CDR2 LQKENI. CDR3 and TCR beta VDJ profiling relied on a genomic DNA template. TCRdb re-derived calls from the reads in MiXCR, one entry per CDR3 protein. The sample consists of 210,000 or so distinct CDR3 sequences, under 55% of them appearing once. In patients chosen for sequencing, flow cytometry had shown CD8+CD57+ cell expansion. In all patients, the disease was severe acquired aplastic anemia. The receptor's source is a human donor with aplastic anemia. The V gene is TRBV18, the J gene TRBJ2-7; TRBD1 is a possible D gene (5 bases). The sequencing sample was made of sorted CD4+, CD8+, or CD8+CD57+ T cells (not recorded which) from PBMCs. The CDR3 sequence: CASSPTRALREQYF. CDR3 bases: TGTGCCAGCTCACCAACCAGGGCCCTTCGGGAGCAGTACTTC.